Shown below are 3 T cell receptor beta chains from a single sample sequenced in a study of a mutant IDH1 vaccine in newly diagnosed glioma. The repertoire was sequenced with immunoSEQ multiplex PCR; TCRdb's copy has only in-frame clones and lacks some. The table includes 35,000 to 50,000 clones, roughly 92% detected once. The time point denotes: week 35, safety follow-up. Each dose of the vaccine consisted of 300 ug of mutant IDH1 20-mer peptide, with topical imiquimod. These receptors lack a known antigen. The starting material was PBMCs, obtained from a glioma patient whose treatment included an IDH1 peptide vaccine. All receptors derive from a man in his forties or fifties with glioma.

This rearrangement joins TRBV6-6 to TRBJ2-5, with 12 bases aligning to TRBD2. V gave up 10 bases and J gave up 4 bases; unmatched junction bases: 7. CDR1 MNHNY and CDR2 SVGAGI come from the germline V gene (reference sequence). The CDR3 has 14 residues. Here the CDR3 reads CAIQGLAGLETQYF. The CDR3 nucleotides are TGTGCCATCCAAGGACTAGCGGGGTTAGAGACCCAGTACTTC.

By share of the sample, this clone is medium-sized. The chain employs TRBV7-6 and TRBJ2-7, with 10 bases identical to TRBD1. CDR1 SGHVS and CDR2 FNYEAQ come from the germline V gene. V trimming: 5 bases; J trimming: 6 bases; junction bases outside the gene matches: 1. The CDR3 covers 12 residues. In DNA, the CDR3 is TGTGCCAGCAGCCGGACAGGGGGCGAGCAGTACTTC. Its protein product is CASSRTGGEQYF.

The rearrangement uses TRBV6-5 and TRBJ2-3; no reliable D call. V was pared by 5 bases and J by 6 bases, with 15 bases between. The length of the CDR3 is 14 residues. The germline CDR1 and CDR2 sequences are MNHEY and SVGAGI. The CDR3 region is CASSRSGGYDTQYF. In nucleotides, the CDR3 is TGTGCCAGCAGTAGGTCGGGTGGTTACGATACGCAGTATTTT.